These 20 T cell receptor beta chains were sequenced from one sample in a study of blood T cell repertoires in COVID-19. The assay was immunoSEQ multiplex PCR, and TCRdb's table has in-frame clones only and misses some. The data show around 50,000 clones, 82% seen once. Sequenced: peripheral blood. Every receptor here comes from a woman aged 60 to 75 with acute or convalescent COVID-19.

This chain connects TRBV5-1 to TRBJ1-1; 8 bases agree with TRBD1. CDR1 and CDR2 from the germline V gene are SGHRS and YFSETQ. CDR3 length equals 15 residues. The J segment lost 2 bases and the V segment lost 4 bases, leaving 7 bases of the junction unmatched. CDR3 in amino acids: CASSPRTGSNTEAFF. The CDR3 DNA reads TGCGCCAGCAGCCCTAGGACAGGGTCCAACACTGAAGCTTTCTTT.

The chain joins TRBV30 to TRBJ1-4; D is undetermined. The V gene lost 0 bases and the J gene lost 7 bases, with 18 bases spanning the gap. Looked up from germline, CDR1 is GTSNPN and CDR2 is SVGIG (reference sequence). CDR3 length: 16 amino acids. The CDR3 is CAWSVTRRGLGEKLFF. As DNA, the CDR3 is TGTGCCTGGAGTGTAACTCGACGGGGATTGGGTGAAAAACTGTTTTTT. Filled out from reference TRBV30 and TRBJ1-4, the complete variable domain reads SQTIHQWPATLVQPVGSPLSLECTVEGTSNPNLYWYRQAAGRGLQLLFYSVGIGQISSEVPQNLSASRPQDRQFILSSKKLLLSDSGFYLCAWSVTRRGLGEKLFFGSGTQLSVL.

The chain couples TRBV5-1 to TRBJ1-1; possibly TRBD1 for D (6 bases). The length of the CDR3 is 13 residues. Germline loops: CDR1 SGHRS, CDR2 YFSETQ. The V end lost 8 bases, the J end lost 2 bases, and 13 bases lay between the germline ends. As DNA, the CDR3 is TGCGCCAGTAGGGGACAAACTAACACTGAAGCTTTCTTT. It is translated as CASRGQTNTEAFF.

This chain uses TRBV23-1 with TRBJ1-6, with D uncertain. TRBV23-1 is recorded as an ORF, its role being uncertain. The CDR3 consists of 19 residues. V lost 8 bases and J 0 bases, leaving 23 bases between the germline ends. The CDR3 coding sequence is TGCGCCAGCCCCCAGCGTGCGGGAGTGTCTGGCTCCTATAATTCACCCCTCCACTTT. As protein: CASPQRAGVSGSYNSPLHF.

The rearrangement joins TRBV7-3 to TRBJ1-2, with 9 bases lining up with TRBD1. With 2 bases clipped from V and 5 bases from J, the junction kept 0 bases outside the gene matches. Germline CDR1 is SGHTA and CDR2 is FQGTGA. The CDR3 extends over 13 amino acids. The CDR3 here is CASSLGQGYGYTF. DNA of the CDR3: TGTGCCAGCAGCTTAGGACAGGGGTATGGCTACACCTTC.

The V and J genes are TRBV9 and TRBJ2-2; 10 bases are a match to TRBD2. Germline V gives CDR1 SGDLS, CDR2 YYNGEE. Germline trimming cut 4 bases from V and 6 bases from J; bases unmatched to any gene: 6. The CDR3 has 15 residues. For the CDR3, the DNA is TGTGCCAGCAGCACCAGCGGGGGGGCGGCCGGGGAGCTGTTTTTT. Translated, it gives CASSTSGGAAGELFF. The variable domain in full, with the rest retrieved from reference TRBV9 and TRBJ2-2, is DSGVTQTPKHLITATGQRVTLRCSPRSGDLSVYWYQQSLDQGLQFLIQYYNGEERAKGNILERFSAQQFPDLHSELNLSSLELGDSALYFCASSTSGGAAGELFFGEGSRLTVL.

V is TRBV6-1 and J is TRBJ1-3; D remains unclear. Trimming stripped 2 bases from V and 4 bases from J, with 12 bases between. The CDR3 is 15 residues long. Germline V gene data show CDR1 as MNHNS and CDR2 as SASEGT. CDR3 amino acids: CASSENRVRGNTIYF. The CDR3 region has the DNA TGTGCCAGCAGTGAAAATCGTGTCAGGGGAAACACCATATATTTT.

This clone was seen a few times. This chain joins TRBV19 and TRBJ1-1, with no clear D. With 5 bases removed from V and 7 bases from J, the gap between germline ends came to 8 bases. Germline CDR1 and CDR2: LNHDA and SQIVND (reference sequence). The CDR3 sequence is 11 residues long. The CDR3 is CASSARVEAFF. In DNA form, the CDR3 reads TGTGCCAGTAGTGCCCGGGTTGAAGCTTTCTTT.

V usage is TRBV7-8 and J usage is TRBJ2-7; a weak D match, TRBD1 (6 bases). Germline CDR1 reads SGHVS; CDR2 reads FQNEAQ. Trimming cost V 2 bases and J 6 bases, with 11 bases left between them. This CDR3 contains 13 residues. The CDR3 here is CASSLLRGREQYF. DNA of the CDR3: TGTGCCAGCAGCTTACTCAGGGGTCGCGAGCAGTACTTC.

This chain joins TRBV27 and TRBJ2-7; TRBD2 matches at 7 bases. CDR1 is MNHEY, CDR2 SMNVEV, per germline (reference sequence). There are 13 residues in the CDR3. The V and J ends lost 6 bases and 1 base, in that order; junction bases with no gene match: 3. As DNA, the CDR3 is TGTGCCAGCAGAGGAGCGGGGTCCTACGAGCAGTACTTC. This encodes CASRGAGSYEQYF.

This sequence joins TRBV7-9 and TRBJ2-5, with D possibly being TRBD2 (6 bases). V was clipped by 5 bases and J by 2 bases, with 18 bases between them. This CDR3 has 16 amino acids. Per the germline V gene, CDR1 is SEHNR and CDR2 is FQNEAQ (reference sequence). The CDR3 nucleotides are TGTGCCAGCAGCCCAAGGCCAGCGGGCGCTCAAGAGACCCAGTACTTC. This codes for CASSPRPAGAQETQYF.

The chain is built from TRBV30 and TRBJ1-6; 10 bases are a match to TRBD1. Trimming cost V 3 bases and J 1 base; bases outside gene matches: 3. This CDR3 has 16 residues. Germline CDR1 reads GTSNPN; CDR2 reads SVGIG (reference sequence). The CDR3: CAWRTGGRSYNSPLHF. In DNA form, the CDR3 reads TGTGCCTGGAGGACAGGGGGCAGATCCTATAATTCACCCCTCCACTTT.

The CDR3 DNA sequence: TGTGCCACCAGCAGGGACCCGGGACAGTCAAATTCACCCCTCCACTTT. As protein: CATSRDPGQSNSPLHF. This chain uses TRBV15 with TRBJ1-6, with 7 bases matching TRBD1. V lost 3 bases, J lost 7 bases, and 9 bases stayed unmatched. The CDR3 sequence is 16 residues long. CDR1 LNHNV and CDR2 YYDKDF come from the germline V gene (reference sequence).

The genes are TRBV5-8 and TRBJ1-4, with 7 bases aligning to TRBD1. This CDR3 is built from 15 residues. The V gene's germline CDR1 is SGHTS and CDR2 YDEGEE. V shed 5 bases and J 3 bases; nucleotides not matched to a gene: 7. The CDR3 loop is CASSFNRGSNEKLFF. In nucleotides, the CDR3 is TGTGCCAGCAGTTTCAACAGGGGTTCTAATGAAAAACTGTTTTTT. The full variable domain, rest sourced from reference TRBV5-8 and TRBJ1-4, is EAGVTQSPTHLIKTRGQQATLRCSPISGHTSVYWYQQALGLGLQFLLWYDEGEERNRGNFPPRFSGRQFPNYSSELNVNALELEDSALYLCASSFNRGSNEKLFFGSGTQLSVL.

The chain links TRBV9 to TRBJ2-3, with D perhaps matching TRBD2 (6 bases). CDR1 and CDR2 (germline): SGDLS, YYNGEE. Trimming removed 4 bases from V and 3 bases from J, with 12 bases in between. This CDR3 has 14 amino acids. CDR3 nucleotides: TGTGCCAGCAGCCCCCTGGGGGGTACAGATACGCAGTATTTT. This gives the protein CASSPLGGTDTQYF.

This clone was seen a single time. This chain joins TRBV6-5 and TRBJ1-2, with 8 positions matching TRBD1. The length of the CDR3 is 13 residues. The V gene's germline CDR1 is MNHEY and CDR2 SVGAGI. The J segment lost 8 bases and the V segment lost 6 bases, leaving 8 bases of the junction unmatched. This chain's CDR3 is CASSPQGVQGYTF. CDR3 in DNA: TGTGCCAGCAGCCCACAGGGGGTGCAAGGCTACACCTTC.

DNA for the CDR3: TGTGCCAGCAAGGGGGCTTTGAACACTGAAGCTTTCTTT. Encoded protein: CASKGALNTEAFF. The rearrangement uses TRBV27 and TRBJ1-1, with 7 positions matching TRBD1. Germline V gene sequence: CDR1 MNHEY, CDR2 SMNVEV (reference sequence). This CDR3 has 13 amino acids. The junction had 2 bases not matched to a gene; V was cut back by 7 bases and J by 0 bases.

The V call is TRBV19, the J call TRBJ2-7, with 7 bases aligning to TRBD1. The trim removed 8 bases at V and 6 bases at J, leaving 10 bases unmatched. Germline V lookup: CDR1 LNHDA, CDR2 SQIVND (reference sequence). The CDR3 is 13 residues long. The CDR3 DNA reads TGTGCCAGTGCCGAGCGCAGGGGGTCCGAGCAGTACTTC. Translating it yields CASAERRGSEQYF.

This clone appeared once. The rearrangement uses TRBV2 and TRBJ1-6; D uncertain. The ends were cut back, 7 bases at V and 8 bases at J, with 12 bases in the middle. The CDR3 sequence is 13 residues long. Germline CDR1 reads SNHLY; CDR2 reads FYNNEI. CDR3 region: CASILGVDSPLHF. DNA of the CDR3: TGTGCCAGCATTCTGGGCGTGGATTCACCCCTCCACTTT. Looking up the rest from reference TRBV2 and TRBJ1-6 gives the full variable domain: EPEVTQTPSHQVTQMGQEVILRCVPISNHLYFYWYRQILGQKVEFLVSFYNNEISEKSEIFDDQFSVERPDGSNFTLKIRSTKLEDSAMYFCASILGVDSPLHFGNGTRLTVT.

The rearrangement joins TRBV29-1 to TRBJ1-1, with TRBD1 as a possible D gene (6 bases). The V gene lost 6 bases and the J gene lost 1 base, with 18 bases spanning the gap. This CDR3 spans 15 amino acids. Germline V gives CDR1 SQVTM, CDR2 ANQGSEA. This CDR3 is CSVPWGEGENTEAFF. CDR3 in DNA: TGCAGCGTGCCTTGGGGGGAGGGGGAGAACACTGAAGCTTTCTTT.